Each of the 5 T cell receptor beta chains below was sequenced from the same sample in a study of T cell responses to AZD1222 COVID-19 vaccine. Libraries were prepared by immunoSEQ multiplex PCR; TCRdb keeps only in-frame clonotypes and omits some of them. The table lists about 140,000 clones, about nine tenths of them singletons. Sequencing was performed on peripheral blood, taken on day 0 of AZD1222 vaccination. Receptor source: an adult in good health.

In its sample, this clone was seen a few times. The genes are TRBV15 and TRBJ1-4; no firm D call. The ends were cut back, 3 bases at V and 5 bases at J, with 4 bases in the middle. The germline CDR1 and CDR2 sequences are LNHNV and YYDKDF (reference sequence). This CDR3 region has 12 residues. In nucleotides, the CDR3 is TGTGCCACCAGCAGCCCGAATGAAAAACTGTTTTTT. Residues: CATSSPNEKLFF. Full variable domain (remainder filled in from reference TRBV15 and TRBJ1-4): DAMVIQNPRYQVTQFGKPVTLSCSQTLNHNVMYWYQQKSSQAPKLLFHYYDKDFNNEADTPDNFQSRRPNTSFCFLDIRSPGLGDTAMYLCATSSPNEKLFFGSGTQLSVL.

The V gene is TRBV9, the J gene TRBJ2-3; the D is unclear. The CDR3 is 12 amino acids. Trimming stripped 0 bases from V and 5 bases from J, with 4 bases between. Germline assignment: CDR1 SGDLS and CDR2 YYNGEE. The CDR3 loop reads CASSVGIDTQYF. CDR3 DNA sequence: TGTGCCAGCAGCGTAGGTATAGATACGCAGTATTTT.

The chain is built from TRBV2 and TRBJ2-1; D call uncertain. The CDR3 runs to 13 residues. From germline, CDR1 is SNHLY and CDR2 FYNNEI. V was clipped by 5 bases and J by 10 bases, with 15 bases between them. The CDR3 DNA reads as TGTGCCAGCAGTTCTAGTGTATATTGGGAGCAGTTCTTC. Protein: CASSSSVYWEQFF. The full variable domain, completed using reference TRBV2 and TRBJ2-1, is EPEVTQTPSHQVTQMGQEVILRCVPISNHLYFYWYRQILGQKVEFLVSFYNNEISEKSEIFDDQFSVERPDGSNFTLKIRSTKLEDSAMYFCASSSSVYWEQFFGPGTRLTVL.

The sample holds one count of this clone. This sequence joins TRBV28 and TRBJ2-7; D not certain. CDR1 is MDHEN and CDR2 is SYDVKM in the germline V gene. CDR3 size: 13 residues. V was cut by 4 bases and J by 2 bases, with 9 bases left in between. As DNA, the CDR3 is TGTGCCAGCAGTTCCTTCATTACCTACGAGCAGTACTTC. This translates into CASSSFITYEQYF.

The chain is built from TRBV10-3 and TRBJ2-5, with D uncertain. This CDR3 region has 17 residues. The V end was cut by 3 bases, the J end by 2 bases, with 19 bases between. Germline V gene data show CDR1 as ENHRY and CDR2 as SYGVKD. The CDR3 loop reads CAISELSGQPPQETQYF. The DNA for the CDR3 is TGTGCCATCAGTGAACTTTCCGGGCAACCCCCACAAGAGACCCAGTACTTC.